What follows is one T cell receptor (beta chain) and its context. Its antigen is currently not known. Nothing much larger sits one base from this clone, and base qualities are not available. TCRbeta CDR3 regions were amplified from genomic DNA by means of the immunoSEQ Assay, a bias-controlled multiplex PCR. The study's processing was this. Nucleated cell counts per sample were estimated from amplification of reference gene primers within the assay. To quantify the absolute abundance of each unique TCRbeta CDR3 rearrangement, sequence reads were collapsed and filtered. For each sample, productive Simpson clonality was calculated as the square root of Simpson's diversity index over productive rearrangements. TCRdb's version of the immuneACCESS table is confined to in-frame rearrangements and falls short of the full clone set. An unresolved V gene accounts for under half of the shortfall where checked; the remainder is of unknown origin. That table furnishes V, J and clone size, whereas the DNA furnished D and trimming. The sample has around 140,000 clones on record, around 80% of them singletons. The ten biggest clones cover 5% to 7% of the sample.

Enrolling through a virtual design, the prospective study's participants ranged in age from roughly 18 to 89 years and lived across 24 United States geographic areas. Cohort assignment in the prospective study relied on participant-reported clinical history from a screening survey and a study questionnaire. ImmuneRACE Cohort 3 recovered participants were defined by two consecutive negative NP/OP PCR tests, healthcare professional clearance, or symptom resolution. Mobile phlebotomists in the prospective study collected whole blood, serum and a nasopharyngeal or oropharyngeal swab from every participant. Participants in the prospective study had the option to provide additional blood draws and questionnaires over a roughly 2-month period. Before DNA extraction, prospective study blood samples were shipped either frozen or at room temperature. The record originates from a study of blood T cell repertoires in COVID-19 (dated by TCRdb to 2018 to 2020). About the full investigation: The collaborator samples originated in the United States, Italy and Spain and spanned the acute and convalescent phases of COVID-19. The material from the prospective study consisted of cDNA or gDNA derived from T cells, B-cell-depleted T cells, or PBMCs. The dataset comprised deeply sampled blood TCRbeta repertoires from subjects exposed to, actively infected with, or recovered from COVID-19. A freely available public database, intended as a resource for researchers studying the immune response to SARS-CoV-2, is where the repertoires were released. The samples were drawn from the first 160 participants of the ongoing ImmuneRACE study and from some 1,300 subjects provided by 6 global collaborators. The sample metadata nearly always contained a de-identified subject ID, COVID-19 status, age in years and sex. Where HLA class I and class II types were available, the types were taken from metadata supplied by the sample provider, not from assay-based typing.

Summary of the overall study and its limitations: The quantity of clinical and demographic metadata differed by source and by participant and was supplied without curation.

The CDR3 goes from the cysteine to the phenylalanine over 17 residues. The DNA shown is the 51-base CDR3, in frame from base 1. CDR1 and CDR2 (SNHLY, FYNNEI) derive from the germline V gene. For this chain, trimming is 4 bases at the V end and 0 bases at the J end, and the number of junction bases without a gene match is 7. Material: PBMCs or T cells enriched from blood (not recorded which). This receptor was identified in a woman in her fifties or sixties who had recovered from COVID-19. This chain is built from TRBV2 and TRBJ1-5, with TRBD1 identical over 9 junction bases. The bases read TGTGCCAGCAGTGGGGGGACAGGGTCCAATAGCAATCAGCCCCAGCATTTT. Its product reads: CASSGGTGSNSNQPQHF.